The rows below give T cell receptor beta chains drawn from one sample of a study of T cells in localized non-small cell lung cancer. The table came from immunoSEQ multiplex PCR; TCRdb's copy has only in-frame clones and leaves some out. The table has about 92,000 clones, approximately 91% seen once. The specimen comprised PBMCs, sampled before any cancer treatment. The receptors shown here come from a woman aged 35 to 70 with stage II squamous cell lung carcinoma. Each CDR3 is given with its conserved first and last residue. The order of the fields is V gene, clone size, D gene, J gene, CDR3 DNA, CDR3 protein. D genes are given only for firm matches. The size field is filled for only some rows; it gives once, few, many or a size class.

TRBV9	-	-	TRBJ1-5	TGTGCCAGCAGCGCAGGAACAGGCCTCAATCAGCCCCAGCATTTT	CASSAGTGLNQPQHF
TRBV5-1	-	-	TRBJ1-1	TGCGCCAGCAGCTTGGTTGGGGGTATGAACACTGAAGCTTTCTTT	CASSLVGGMNTEAFF
TRBV6-5	-	-	TRBJ1-2	TGTGCCAGCAGTTACTCGATCCCCGGGTATGGCTACACCTTC	CASSYSIPGYGYTF
TRBV7-6	-	TRBD1	TRBJ2-5	TGTGCCAGCAGCTCCGGACAGGGATTCCTGACCCAGTACTTC	CASSSGQGFLTQYF
TRBV5-6	-	TRBD1	TRBJ1-2	TGTGCCAGCAGCGCGGGGGGACAGGGGAACTATGGCTACACCTTC	CASSAGGQGNYGYTF
TRBV5-8	-	-	TRBJ2-3	TGTGCCAGCAGCTTGGCCGACAGGTACCAGGATACGCAGTATTTT	CASSLADRYQDTQYF
TRBV2	-	TRBD1	TRBJ1-5	TGTGCCAGCACGGACAGGGGCTTGCAGCCCCAGCATTTT	CASTDRGLQPQHF
TRBV10-1	-	-	TRBJ2-1	TGCGCCAGCAGTGAACTTGACAATTACAATGAGCAGTTCTTC	CASSELDNYNEQFF
TRBV6-1	-	-	TRBJ1-3	TGTGCCAGCACCCTGACTGTCTACTCTGGAAACACCATATATTTT	CASTLTVYSGNTIYF
TRBV28	-	-	TRBJ2-2	TGTGCCAGCAGAGCCGACAGTCCGAACACCGGGGAGCTGTTTTTT	CASRADSPNTGELFF
TRBV2	-	-	TRBJ1-1	TGTGCCAGCAGTGAAAGGGAAAACCTACTAGGGGTAGGGACTGAAGCTTTCTTT	CASSERENLLGVGTEAFF
TRBV11-2	-	-	TRBJ1-1	TGTGCCAGCAGCTTTGGGCGGCAGGGAACTGAAGCTTTCTTT	CASSFGRQGTEAFF
TRBV10-3	-	TRBD1	TRBJ2-6	TGTGCCATTGCCGGGACAGCAAGCTCTGGGGCCAACGTCCTGACTTTC	CAIAGTASSGANVLTF
TRBV27	-	TRBD1	TRBJ1-5	TGTGCCAGCAGTTTAGACAGGGGTTTTGGGCCCCAGCATTTT	CASSLDRGFGPQHF
TRBV19	once	-	TRBJ1-1	TGTGCCAGTAGTATATCTCCAGGGGTGAACACTGAAGCTTTCTTT	CASSISPGVNTEAFF
TRBV6-1	-	-	TRBJ1-4	TGTGCCAGCAGTGAAGCGCTGGACGAAAAACTGTTTTTT	CASSEALDEKLFF
TRBV19	-	-	TRBJ2-7	TGTGCCAGTAGTACCCAGGGATCTCCCACCTACGAGCAGTACTTC	CASSTQGSPTYEQYF
TRBV19	-	TRBD1	TRBJ1-5	TGTGCCAGTAGTCTATTCGGACAGGGTGGTAATCAGCCCCAGCATTTT	CASSLFGQGGNQPQHF
TRBV7-9	few	-	TRBJ2-5	TGTGCCAGCAGCTTAGCCCAGAAGAGAGAGACCCAGTACTTC	CASSLAQKRETQYF
TRBV29-1	-	TRBD1	TRBJ1-1	TGCAGCGTGGACAGGGCTCCGAACACTGAAGCTTTCTTT	CSVDRAPNTEAFF
TRBV5-1	-	TRBD2	TRBJ2-3	TGCGCCAGCAGCGAAGGACTAGCGGGGGTTTATGGAGATACGCAGTATTTT	CASSEGLAGVYGDTQYF
TRBV27	few	-	TRBJ2-7	TGTGCCAGCAGTTTAAAGGTTGCCTACGAGCAGTACTTC	CASSLKVAYEQYF
TRBV7-9	-	-	TRBJ2-3	TGTGCCAGTCGCTTGGACGGTGCTAGCACAGATACGCAGTATTTT	CASRLDGASTDTQYF
TRBV2	few	-	TRBJ2-7	TGTGCCAGCAGTGAAACAAGGGGCCCCTCAAGCTCCTACGAGCAGTACTTC	CASSETRGPSSSYEQYF
TRBV2	-	-	TRBJ1-1	TGTGCCAGCAGTGGTACGAAGATGAACACTGAAGCTTTCTTT	CASSGTKMNTEAFF
TRBV6-1	few	TRBD1	TRBJ1-1	TGTGCCAGCATTTACAGGGGTCCGAACACTGAAGCTTTCTTT	CASIYRGPNTEAFF
TRBV10-3	-	TRBD1	TRBJ1-4	TGTGCCATCAGTGAGAGCGGGACAGGGGAAAAACTGTTTTTT	CAISESGTGEKLFF
TRBV6-5	-	-	TRBJ1-6	TGTGCCAGCAGTTACGACAGACTAAATTCACCCCTCCACTTT	CASSYDRLNSPLHF
TRBV5-4	-	-	TRBJ2-5	TGTGCCAGCAGCTTGAGGAGGCAAGAGACCCAGTACTTC	CASSLRRQETQYF
TRBV11-1	-	-	TRBJ1-1	TGTGCCAGCAGCTGGAAACTTAACACTGAAGCTTTCTTT	CASSWKLNTEAFF
TRBV29-1	-	TRBD2	TRBJ2-1	TGCAGCGTTACTAGCGGGGGGACGAATGAGCAGTTCTTC	CSVTSGGTNEQFF
TRBV28	-	TRBD1	TRBJ1-2	TGTGCCAGCGTCCCAAGGGGGCAAGGAGACGGCTACACCTTC	CASVPRGQGDGYTF
TRBV19	-	-	TRBJ1-4	TGTGCCAGTAGTCTCGTAACTAATGAAAAACTGTTTTTT	CASSLVTNEKLFF
TRBV28	-	TRBD1	TRBJ1-1	TGTGCCAGCAGCCCCCCGGGACAGGGGGCGTCCGAAGCTTTCTTT	CASSPPGQGASEAFF
TRBV6-1	-	-	TRBJ1-5	TGTGCCAGCGGATCAATATACCCCCAGCATTTT	CASGSIYPQHF
TRBV14	-	-	TRBJ2-7	TGTGCCAGCAGCCAAGATCTAGTAGGAGTCGAGCAGTACTTC	CASSQDLVGVEQYF
TRBV6-6	-	-	TRBJ1-1	TGTGCCAGCAGTTACTCGCGAGGGGCCACTGAAGCTTTCTTT	CASSYSRGATEAFF
TRBV4-2	-	-	TRBJ2-3	TGTGCCAGCAGCCAAGAAGGGGGGACGTTTGGCACAGATACGCAGTATTTT	CASSQEGGTFGTDTQYF
TRBV6-1	-	-	TRBJ2-1	TGTGCCAGCCCTCGAATTGGGGGGTATGAGCAGTTCTTC	CASPRIGGYEQFF
TRBV6-4	-	-	TRBJ2-6	TGTGCCAGCAGTGACGGGCGCTCTGGGGCCAACGTCCTGACTTTC	CASSDGRSGANVLTF
TRBV5-6	-	-	TRBJ1-6	TGTGCCAGCGGCTCGCGGACAGTAGCAAATTCACCCCTCCACTTT	CASGSRTVANSPLHF
TRBV30	-	-	TRBJ2-3	TGTGCCTGGAGTGTAGGAGCTGGAACAGATACGCAGTATTTT	CAWSVGAGTDTQYF
TRBV6-1	-	-	TRBJ2-2	TGTGCCAGCAGGATACTACAAACCGGGGAGCTGTTTTTT	CASRILQTGELFF
TRBV5-1	-	TRBD2	TRBJ2-1	TGCGCCAGCAGCTCGGGACTAGCCAATGAGCAGTTCTTC	CASSSGLANEQFF
TRBV18	-	TRBD1	TRBJ2-7	TGTGCCAGCTCACCAGGAAGAGGAAAAACCGGGACAGGGAATACCTACGAGCAGTACTTC	CASSPGRGKTGTGNTYEQYF
TRBV4-2	-	TRBD2	TRBJ2-3	TGTGCCAGCAGCCAAGAACCCCTAGCGGGGGGGAGACTGAGCACAGATACGCAGTATTTT	CASSQEPLAGGRLSTDTQYF
TRBV5-4	once	TRBD2	TRBJ2-5	TGTGCCAGCAGCCTTAGCGGGTCAACGCAAGAGACCCAGTACTTC	CASSLSGSTQETQYF
TRBV4-1	-	-	TRBJ1-2	TGCGCCAGCAGCCAAGTGATCCAGGAAGGGGATGGCTACACCTTC	CASSQVIQEGDGYTF
TRBV6-6	-	TRBD2	TRBJ2-5	TGTGCCGTAGGGAGGGGTAGCGAGACCCAGTACTTC	CAVGRGSETQYF
TRBV19	-	-	TRBJ2-7	TGTGCCAGTAGTCCCTTAGCCTCCTACGAGCAGTACTTC	CASSPLASYEQYF
TRBV7-8	-	-	TRBJ2-5	TGTGCCAGCAGCTTAGATGCGCTAGAGACCCAGTACTTC	CASSLDALETQYF
TRBV5-6	-	-	TRBJ1-1	TGTGCCAGCAGCTTTATTGACCTCATGAACACTGAAGCTTTCTTT	CASSFIDLMNTEAFF
TRBV14	-	-	TRBJ1-4	TGTGCCAGCAGCCAATGGGGGGGGAGTAAAAAACTGTTTTTT	CASSQWGGSKKLFF
TRBV10-2	-	-	TRBJ2-5	TGCGCCAGCAGCTTACTGAGACAAGAGACCCAGTACTTC	CASSLLRQETQYF
TRBV6-1	-	TRBD1	TRBJ2-2	TGTGCCAGCAGTTTCCGTGACAGGGTTAGCGGGGAGCTGTTTTTT	CASSFRDRVSGELFF
TRBV2	-	-	TRBJ1-5	TGTGCCAGCAGGGGACCAACCAGCAATCAGCCCCAGCATTTT	CASRGPTSNQPQHF
TRBV14	-	-	TRBJ2-7	TGTGCCAGCAGCCAAGATGGGGCGGGGACCTACGAGCAGTACTTC	CASSQDGAGTYEQYF
TRBV7-2	-	-	TRBJ2-3	TGTGCCAGCAGCTTACGGCCCTCTGATACGCAGTATTTT	CASSLRPSDTQYF